This T cell receptor beta chain was sequenced in a study of tissue T cells after allogeneic stem cell transplantation. Study findings and constraints: Across patients, clones rarely overlapped, yet motif clusters were shared tissue-specifically. Anatomically similar tissues had similar TCR repertoires within each patient.

In regard to this clone: Its matching antigen is unknown. Gene names and germline refer to mouse. The read ends 1 residue shy of where the CDR3 ends; the end is completed using the germline J gene.

CDR1 is SGHND, CDR2 FRSKSL, per germline. The CDR3 totals 14 residues. The germline V and J ends were trimmed by 2 bases and 1 base, with 7 bases remaining between them. Survey-depth TCRbeta CDR3 sequencing reported V/J genes and productive frequencies. Here immunoSEQ multiplex PCR was the method, and the copy in TCRdb shows in-frame clones only, minus some. This table holds around 6,300 clones, around 40% found once. This sample's time point: mouse harvest day 7 after allogeneic transplant. Tail vein injection delivered 10^7 T-cell-depleted bone marrow cells and 10^6 splenic CD5+ T cells. This mouse GVHD model was MHC-mismatched B6 to BALB/c, profiled day 7 or 14.

This TCR came from a female BALB/c mouse given C57BL/6 T cells with graft-versus-host disease after an allogeneic hematopoietic cell transplant. The sequencing sample was made of skin. The chain carries TRBV15 and TRBJ2-4, with D perhaps TRBD1 or TRBD2 (6 bases each). CDR3 sequence: CASSLRGGQNTLYF. Partial CDR3 DNA: TGTGCCAGCAGTTTAAGGGGGGGTCAAAACACCTTGTAC.